This T cell receptor beta chain was identified in a study of cytomegalovirus exposure and HLA in healthy donors. At the level of the study: Unique TCRs from HLA-typed donors, around 79 million of them, were held in an early data release. Regarding the study as a whole: Through in vitro validation, three CMV-associated chains were shown to be specific for CMV antigens. The presence/absence work took it that sequencing depth was about the same across donors. Analysis performed later showed TCR beta chains linked to HLA being more clonally expanded than equally common others.

The PCR employed 60 Vbeta primers together with 13 Jbeta primers. TCRdb's copy holds only in-frame clones and misses some; the assay was immunoSEQ multiplex PCR. The sample holds over 200,000 clones, 85% to 90% seen once. Details on this clone: Its specificity is not known.

CDR3 size: 13 residues. Germline V gives CDR1 SGHVS, CDR2 FQNEAQ. Trimming cost V 3 bases and J 5 bases, with 10 bases left between them. Specimen: PBMCs. This sequence was found in a human donor in good health. V is TRBV7-8 and J is TRBJ2-5; D remains unclear. The CDR3 loop is CASSFISSETQYF. Written as DNA, the CDR3 is TGTGCCAGCAGCTTTATCTCTTCGGAGACCCAGTACTTC.